This T cell receptor beta chain is drawn from a study of blood T cell repertoires in COVID-19. The wider study: Samples representing acute and convalescent COVID-19 were sourced from the United States, Italy and Spain. T cells, B-cell-depleted T cells, or PBMCs provided the cDNA or gDNA that served as material.

As originally analysed: Reference gene primer amplification gave estimated nucleated cell counts. The method was immunoSEQ multiplex PCR; TCRdb's version includes in-frame clones alone and lacks a portion of them. V and J calls and clone size are those listed in that table; D and trimming were worked out from the DNA. The sample holds 150,000 or so clones, roughly 80% seen once. The clonotype was recovered from a woman older than 75 with acute or convalescent COVID-19. The sample comprised peripheral blood.

This chain's CDR3 is CASSLIDSRNTEAFF. The CDR3 DNA reads as TGTGCCAGCAGCTTAATAGACAGCCGGAACACTGAAGCTTTCTTT. This chain connects TRBV7-6 to TRBJ1-1, with D tentatively TRBD1 (5 bases). Germline-derived CDR1 and CDR2 are SGHVS and FNYEAQ. The CDR3 runs to 15 residues. Trimming removed 2 bases from V and 1 base from J, with 11 bases in between.